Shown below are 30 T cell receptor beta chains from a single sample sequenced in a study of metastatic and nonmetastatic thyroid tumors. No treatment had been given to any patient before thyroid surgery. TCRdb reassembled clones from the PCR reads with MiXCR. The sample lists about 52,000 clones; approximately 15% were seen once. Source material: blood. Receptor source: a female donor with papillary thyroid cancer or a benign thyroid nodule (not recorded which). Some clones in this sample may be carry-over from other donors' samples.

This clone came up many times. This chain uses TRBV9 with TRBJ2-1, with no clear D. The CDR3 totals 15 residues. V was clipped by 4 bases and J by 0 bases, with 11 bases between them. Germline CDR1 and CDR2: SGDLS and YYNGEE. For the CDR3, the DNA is TGTGCCAGCAGCAACAGCCCGAGCTCCTACAATGAGCAGTTCTTC. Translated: CASSNSPSSYNEQFF.

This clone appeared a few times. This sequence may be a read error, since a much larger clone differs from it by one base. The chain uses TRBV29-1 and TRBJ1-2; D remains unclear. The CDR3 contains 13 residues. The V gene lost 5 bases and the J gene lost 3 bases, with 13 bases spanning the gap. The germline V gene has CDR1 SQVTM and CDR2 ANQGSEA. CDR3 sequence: CSVPTVTDYGYTF. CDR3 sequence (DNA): TGCAGCGTTCCTACCGTGACGGACTATGGCTACACCTTC.

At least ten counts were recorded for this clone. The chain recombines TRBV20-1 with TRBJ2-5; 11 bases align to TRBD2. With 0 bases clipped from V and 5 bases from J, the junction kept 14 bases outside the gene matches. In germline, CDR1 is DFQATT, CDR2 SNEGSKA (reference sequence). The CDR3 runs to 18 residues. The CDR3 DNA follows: TGCAGTGCTAGAGATCCGGGGCTAGCGGGAGGACGGCGGGAGACCCAGTACTTC. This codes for CSARDPGLAGGRRETQYF.

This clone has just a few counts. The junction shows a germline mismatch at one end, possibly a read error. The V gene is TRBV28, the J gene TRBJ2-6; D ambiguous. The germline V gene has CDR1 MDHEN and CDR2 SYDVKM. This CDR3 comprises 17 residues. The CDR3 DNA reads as TGTGCCAGCAGTTGGGCAGCAATCCCCTCTTGGGCCAACGTCCTTACTTTC. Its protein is CASSWAAIPSWANVLTF.

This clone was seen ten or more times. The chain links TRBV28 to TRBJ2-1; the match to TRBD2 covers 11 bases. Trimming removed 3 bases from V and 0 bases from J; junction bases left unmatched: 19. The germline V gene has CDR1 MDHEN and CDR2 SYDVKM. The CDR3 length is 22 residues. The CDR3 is CASSFSGLAGPNNRYSYNEQFF. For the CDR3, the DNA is TGTGCCAGCAGTTTCTCTGGACTAGCGGGCCCCAACAACCGATACTCCTACAATGAGCAGTTCTTC.

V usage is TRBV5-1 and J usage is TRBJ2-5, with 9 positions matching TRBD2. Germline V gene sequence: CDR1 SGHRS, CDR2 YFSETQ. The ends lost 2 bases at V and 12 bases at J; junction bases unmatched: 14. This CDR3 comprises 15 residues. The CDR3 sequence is CASSLRLAVTETKYF. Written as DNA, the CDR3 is TGCGCCAGCAGCTTAAGACTAGCGGTGACTGAGACAAAGTACTTC.

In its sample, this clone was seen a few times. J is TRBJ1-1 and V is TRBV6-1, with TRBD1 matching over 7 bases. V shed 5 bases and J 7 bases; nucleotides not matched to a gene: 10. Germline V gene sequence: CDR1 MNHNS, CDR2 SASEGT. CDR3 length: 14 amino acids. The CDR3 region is CASSIRQGANEAFF. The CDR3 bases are TGTGCCAGCAGTATCAGACAGGGTGCCAATGAAGCTTTCTTT.

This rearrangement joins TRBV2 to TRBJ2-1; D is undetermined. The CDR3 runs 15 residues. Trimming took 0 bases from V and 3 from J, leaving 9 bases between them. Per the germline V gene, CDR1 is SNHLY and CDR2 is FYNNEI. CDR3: CASSEATRVYNEQFF. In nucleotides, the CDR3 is TGTGCCAGCAGTGAAGCGACTCGCGTCTACAATGAGCAGTTCTTC.

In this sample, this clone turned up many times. CDR3 sequence (DNA): TGTGCCAGCATTGATAGCGGGAGAGGAGATACGCAGTATTTT. It encodes CASIDSGRGDTQYF. J is TRBJ2-3 and V is TRBV2; 9 positions match TRBD2. The CDR3 is made up of 14 amino acids. Germline CDR1 is SNHLY and CDR2 is FYNNEI. The trim removed 7 bases at V and 5 bases at J, leaving 7 bases unmatched.

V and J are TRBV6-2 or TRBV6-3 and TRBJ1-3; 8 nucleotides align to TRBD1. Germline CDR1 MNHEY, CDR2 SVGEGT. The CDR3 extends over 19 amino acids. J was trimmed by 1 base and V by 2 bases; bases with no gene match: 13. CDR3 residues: CASSYHKSGTGISGNTIYF. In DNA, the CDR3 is TGTGCCAGCAGTTACCACAAGTCCGGGACAGGAATTTCTGGAAACACCATATATTTT.

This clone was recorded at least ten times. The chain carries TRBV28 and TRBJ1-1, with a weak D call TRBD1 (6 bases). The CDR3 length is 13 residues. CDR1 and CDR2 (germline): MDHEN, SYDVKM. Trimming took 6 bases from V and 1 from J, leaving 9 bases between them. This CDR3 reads CASSTGKNTEAFF. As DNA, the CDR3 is TGTGCCAGCAGCACAGGGAAGAACACTGAAGCTTTCTTT.

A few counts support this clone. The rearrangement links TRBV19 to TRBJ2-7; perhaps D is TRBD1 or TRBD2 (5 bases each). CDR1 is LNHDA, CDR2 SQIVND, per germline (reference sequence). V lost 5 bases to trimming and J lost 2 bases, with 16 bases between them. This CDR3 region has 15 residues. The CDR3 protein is CASSGPGTVPYEQYF. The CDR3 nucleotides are TGTGCCAGTAGTGGCCCAGGGACGGTTCCCTACGAGCAGTACTTC.

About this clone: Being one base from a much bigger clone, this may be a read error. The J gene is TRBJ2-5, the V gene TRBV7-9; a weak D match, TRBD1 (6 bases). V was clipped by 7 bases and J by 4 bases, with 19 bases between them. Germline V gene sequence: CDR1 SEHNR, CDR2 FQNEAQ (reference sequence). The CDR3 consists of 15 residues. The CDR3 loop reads CASISTGWERETQYF. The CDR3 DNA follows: TGTGCCAGCATCTCGACAGGTTGGGAGAGAGAGACCCAGTACTTC. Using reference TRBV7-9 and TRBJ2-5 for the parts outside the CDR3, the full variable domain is DTGVSQNPRHKITKRGQNVTFRCDPISEHNRLYWYRQTLGQGPEFLTYFQNEAQLEKSRLLSDRFSAERPKGSFSTLEIQRTEQGDSAMYLCASISTGWERETQYFGPGTRLLVL.

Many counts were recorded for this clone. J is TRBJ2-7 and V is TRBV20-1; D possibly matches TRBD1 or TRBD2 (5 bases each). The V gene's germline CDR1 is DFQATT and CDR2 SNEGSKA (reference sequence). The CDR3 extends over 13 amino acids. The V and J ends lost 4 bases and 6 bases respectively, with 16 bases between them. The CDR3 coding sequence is TGCAGTGCTACCACCGGGACGGTATCCGAGCAGTACTTC. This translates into CSATTGTVSEQYF.

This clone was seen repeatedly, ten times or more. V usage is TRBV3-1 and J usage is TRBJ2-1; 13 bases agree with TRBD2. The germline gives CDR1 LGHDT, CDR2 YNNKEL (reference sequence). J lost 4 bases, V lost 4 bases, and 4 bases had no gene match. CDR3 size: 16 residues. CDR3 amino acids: CASSLPTSGRYNEQFF. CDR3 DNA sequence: TGTGCCAGCAGCCTCCCGACTAGCGGGAGGTACAATGAGCAGTTCTTC.

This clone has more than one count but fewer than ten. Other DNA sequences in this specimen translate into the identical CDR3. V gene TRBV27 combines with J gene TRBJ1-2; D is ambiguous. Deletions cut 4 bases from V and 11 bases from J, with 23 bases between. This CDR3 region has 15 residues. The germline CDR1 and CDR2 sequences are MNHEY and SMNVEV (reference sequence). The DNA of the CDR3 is TGTGCCAGCAGTTCCGCACGGGCCCCCAACTGGGGATACACCTTC. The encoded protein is CASSSARAPNWGYTF.

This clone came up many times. This chain's CDR3 is CASSLGQGVFDEQFF. The CDR3 bases are TGTGCCAGCAGCTTGGGACAGGGGGTGTTTGATGAGCAGTTCTTC. The chain uses TRBV7-3 and TRBJ2-1, with TRBD1 matching 11 bases. The CDR3 loop spans 15 amino acids. Trimming cost V 3 bases and J 8 bases; bases outside gene matches: 6. CDR1 is SGHTA, CDR2 FQGTGA, per germline.

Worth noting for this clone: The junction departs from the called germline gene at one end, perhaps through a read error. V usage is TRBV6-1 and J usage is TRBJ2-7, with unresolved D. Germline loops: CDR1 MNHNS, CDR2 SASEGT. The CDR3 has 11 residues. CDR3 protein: CSSSAVYEQYF. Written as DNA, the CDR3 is TGTTCCAGCAGCGCCGTCTACGAGCAGTACTTC.

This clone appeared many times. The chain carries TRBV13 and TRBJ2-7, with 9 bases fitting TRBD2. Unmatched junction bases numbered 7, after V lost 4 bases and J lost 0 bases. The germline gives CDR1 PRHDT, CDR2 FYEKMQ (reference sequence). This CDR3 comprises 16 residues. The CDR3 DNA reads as TGTGCCAGCAGCTCCCGTAGCGGGGGCAGCTCCTACGAGCAGTACTTC. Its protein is CASSSRSGGSSYEQYF.

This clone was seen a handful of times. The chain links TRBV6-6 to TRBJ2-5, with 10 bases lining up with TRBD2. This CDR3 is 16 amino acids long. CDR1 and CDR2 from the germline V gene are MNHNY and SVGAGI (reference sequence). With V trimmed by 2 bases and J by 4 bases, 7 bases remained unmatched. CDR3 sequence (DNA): TGTGCCAGCAGTTACGGTATGATAGCGGGAGGAGAGACCCAGTACTTC. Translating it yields CASSYGMIAGGETQYF.

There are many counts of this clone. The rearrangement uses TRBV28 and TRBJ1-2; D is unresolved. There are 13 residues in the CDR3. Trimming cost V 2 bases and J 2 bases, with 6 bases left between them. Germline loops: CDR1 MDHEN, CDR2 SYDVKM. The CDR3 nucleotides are TGTGCCAGCAGTTTAGGACGGAACTATGGCTACACCTTC. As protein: CASSLGRNYGYTF.

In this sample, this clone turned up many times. CDR3 in DNA: TGTGCCAGCAGAAACAGGGAAGAGAACACAGATACGCAGTATTTT. Translation: CASRNREENTDTQYF. The genes are TRBV12-3 or TRBV12-4 and TRBJ2-3, with D possibly TRBD1 on 6 matching bases. The ends were cut back, 6 bases at V and 2 bases at J, with 15 bases in the middle. The CDR3 totals 15 residues.

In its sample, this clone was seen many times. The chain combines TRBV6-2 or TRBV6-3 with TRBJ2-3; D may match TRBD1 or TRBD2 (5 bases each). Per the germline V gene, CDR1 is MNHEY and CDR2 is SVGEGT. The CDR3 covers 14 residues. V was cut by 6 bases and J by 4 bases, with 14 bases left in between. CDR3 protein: CASSPEGPADTQYF. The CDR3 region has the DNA TGTGCCAGCAGCCCAGAGGGGCCCGCAGATACGCAGTATTTT.

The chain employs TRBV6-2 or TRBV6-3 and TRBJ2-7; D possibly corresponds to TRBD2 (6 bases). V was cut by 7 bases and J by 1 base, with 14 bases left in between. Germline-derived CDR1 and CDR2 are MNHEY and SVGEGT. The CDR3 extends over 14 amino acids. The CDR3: CASTRGGGSYEQYF. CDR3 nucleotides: TGTGCCAGCACCCGGGGTGGAGGGTCCTACGAGCAGTACTTC.

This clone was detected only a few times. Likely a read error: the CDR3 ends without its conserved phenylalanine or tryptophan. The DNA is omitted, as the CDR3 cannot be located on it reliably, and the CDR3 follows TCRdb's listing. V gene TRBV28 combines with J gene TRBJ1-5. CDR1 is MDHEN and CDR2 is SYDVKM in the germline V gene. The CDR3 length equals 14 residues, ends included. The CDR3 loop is CASSLGTRNQPQNL.

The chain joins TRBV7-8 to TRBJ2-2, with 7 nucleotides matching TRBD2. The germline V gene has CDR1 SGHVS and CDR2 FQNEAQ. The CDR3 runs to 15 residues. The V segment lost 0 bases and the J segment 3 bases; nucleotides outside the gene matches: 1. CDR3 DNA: TGTGCCAGCAGCTTAGCGACTAGCCACACCGGGGAGCTGTTTTTT. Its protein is CASSLATSHTGELFF.

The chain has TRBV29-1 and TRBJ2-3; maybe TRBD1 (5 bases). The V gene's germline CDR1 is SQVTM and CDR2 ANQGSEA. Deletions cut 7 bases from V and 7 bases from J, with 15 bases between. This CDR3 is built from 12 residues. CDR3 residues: CSADPGAYTQYF. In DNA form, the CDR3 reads TGCAGCGCCGACCCTGGGGCATATACGCAGTATTTT.

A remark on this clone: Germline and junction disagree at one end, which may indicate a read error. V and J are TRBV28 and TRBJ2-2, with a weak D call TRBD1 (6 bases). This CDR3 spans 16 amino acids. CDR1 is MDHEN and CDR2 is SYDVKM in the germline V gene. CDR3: CATSVSQGVNTGDLFF. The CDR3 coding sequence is TGTGCCACCTCGGTATCACAGGGAGTAAACACCGGGGATCTGTTTTTT.

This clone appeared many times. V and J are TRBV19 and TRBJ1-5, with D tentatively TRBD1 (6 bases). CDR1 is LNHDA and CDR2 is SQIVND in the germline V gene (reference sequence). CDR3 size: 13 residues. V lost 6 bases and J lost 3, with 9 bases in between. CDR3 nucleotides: TGTGCCAGTAGCGGACAGAACAATCAGCCCCAGCATTTT. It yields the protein CASSGQNNQPQHF.

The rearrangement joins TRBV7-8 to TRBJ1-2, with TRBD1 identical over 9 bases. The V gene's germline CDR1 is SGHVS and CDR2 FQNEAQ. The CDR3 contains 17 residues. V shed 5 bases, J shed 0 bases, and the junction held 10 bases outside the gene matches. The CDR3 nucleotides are TGTGCCAGCAGCACAAGGACAGGGGTCTATTCTAACTATGGCTACACCTTC. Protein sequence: CASSTRTGVYSNYGYTF.